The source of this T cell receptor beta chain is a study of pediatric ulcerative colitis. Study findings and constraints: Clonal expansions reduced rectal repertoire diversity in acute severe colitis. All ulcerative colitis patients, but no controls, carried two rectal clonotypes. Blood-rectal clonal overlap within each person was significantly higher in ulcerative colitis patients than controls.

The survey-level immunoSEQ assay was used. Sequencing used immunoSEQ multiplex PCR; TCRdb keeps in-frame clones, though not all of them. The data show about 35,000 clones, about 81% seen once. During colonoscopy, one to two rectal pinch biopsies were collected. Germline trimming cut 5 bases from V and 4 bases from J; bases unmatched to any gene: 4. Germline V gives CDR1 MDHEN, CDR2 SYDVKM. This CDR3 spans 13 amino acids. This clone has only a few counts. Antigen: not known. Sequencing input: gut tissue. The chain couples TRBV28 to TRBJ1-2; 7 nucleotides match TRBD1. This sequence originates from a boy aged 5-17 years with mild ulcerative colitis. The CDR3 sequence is CASSLRDSYGYTF. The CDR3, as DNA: TGTGCCAGCAGTCTTAGGGACAGCTATGGCTACACCTTC.